The text below deals with one T cell receptor (beta chain). This entry belongs to a study of blood T cell repertoires in COVID-19. Across the study: The study drew acute and convalescent COVID-19 samples from the United States, Italy and Spain. In each case, the material was cDNA or gDNA derived from T cells, B-cell-depleted T cells, or PBMCs.

The authors' processing: Reference gene primer amplification gave nucleated cell count estimates. The table came from immunoSEQ multiplex PCR; TCRdb's copy has only in-frame clones and leaves some out. From that table come the V and J calls and clone size; the DNA was used to work out D and trimming. The table shows around 97,000 clones, with approximately 84% occurring only once. The CDR3 has 15 amino acids. V was trimmed by 3 bases and J by 2 bases, leaving 13 bases between them. Germline CDR1 and CDR2: LNHDA and SQIVND (reference sequence). The V and J genes are TRBV19 and TRBJ1-2; no firm D call. The sample taken for sequencing was peripheral blood. The source of this sequence is a man in his 70s with acute or convalescent COVID-19. CDR3 sequence: CASSILGRANYGYTF. The CDR3 DNA follows: TGTGCCAGTAGTATTCTGGGCAGAGCCAACTATGGCTACACCTTC. Looking up the rest from reference TRBV19 and TRBJ1-2 gives the full variable domain: DGGITQSPKYLFRKEGQNVTLSCEQNLNHDAMYWYRQDPGQGLRLIYYSQIVNDFQKGDIAEGYSVSREKKESFPLTVTSAQKNPTAFYLCASSILGRANYGYTFGSGTRLTVV.